This TCR beta chain was found in a study of CD8+CD57+ T cells in acquired aplastic anemia (dated by TCRdb to between 2017 and 2018). A note on the overall study: On average, sorted CD4+ and CD8+ cells yielded around 3.5 ug of extracted DNA, with a range of 0.2 to 27.4 ug. Beyond this particular receptor, the publication reports: CD8+ Simpson's diversity did not differ significantly between patients and healthy controls (P=0.060). Although around 30 CD8+ CDR3 sequences were shared by patients and controls, these sequences appeared highly expressed in patients and within the immunodominant clones of patients.

In its sample, this clonotype was seen many times. Its antigen is still unknown. Per-nucleotide qualities are absent, and no much larger clonotype sits a single base away. Profiling of TCR beta VDJ combinations and CDR3 sequences used genomic DNA as the template. An Illumina HiSeq 2000 was the platform used for TCR repertoire sequencing. On the study's bioinformatics: Repertoires were assessed using TRBV/TRBJ rearrangement plots, CDR3 size and DJ length profiles, and Simpson's diversity index. Whichever DNA sequence was most abundant in the deep sequencing data was defined as the immunodominant clone. CDR3 amino acid sequences were checked for sharing between subjects and were compared against published repertoires and the VDJdb database. TCRdb reprocessing: public reads trimmed at Q25 with fastp, clones called with MiXCR, in-frame beta chains kept. Every entry covers one CDR3 protein and lists the most common genes and DNA from its rows. The V and J calls, along with clone size, are taken from TCRdb and not from the paper's own processing. The sample data list 250,000 to 350,000 distinct CDR3 sequences, and 50% to 70% of these were observed just once. The top ten clones comprise roughly 8% of the sample.

The study deep-sequenced TCR repertoires of sorted CD4+ and CD8+ blood T cells from severe aplastic anemia patients and healthy subjects. Ficoll-Paque density gradient centrifugation was used to isolate peripheral blood mononuclear cells. Before DNA was extracted, CD4+ and CD8+ T cells were sorted using either FACS or magnetic beads. For CDR1 and CDR2, the germline V gene (reference sequence) lists SEHNR and FQNEAQ. The cysteine opens and the phenylalanine closes a CDR3 of 16 amino acids. The entry retains the CDR3 DNA only, 48 bases that are in frame from base 1. After removal of 3 bases from V and 3 bases from J, the junction retains 7 bases not matched to a gene.

Specimen: sorted CD4+, CD8+, or CD8+CD57+ T cells (not recorded which) from PBMCs. The source is a human donor with severe aplastic anemia or a healthy control (not recorded which). The chain joins TRBV7-9 to TRBJ2-5, with 10 junctional bases fitting TRBD2. CDR3 region: CASSFKMLAGEETQYF. DNA sequence: TGTGCCAGCAGCTTTAAGATGCTAGCGGGGGAAGAGACCCAGTACTTC.